This TCR beta chain was identified in a study of regulatory T cells in long-lasting Graves disease. The CDR3 sequence is 14 residues long. Trimming pared 6 bases from V and 2 bases from J, leaving 14 bases between. As for time point: persistent/refractory GD, antithyroid drugs over 5 years with positive TRAb. Researchers made the TCR library from RNA that was extracted from PBMCs. The sample holds many counts of this clonotype. Assembly of TCR beta libraries relied on iRepertoire HTBI primers together with Arm-PCR of CDR3 regions. Original processing methods: Among the samples, 60 to 75 TRBV and 12 to 15 TRBJ segments were identified. In TCRdb, the multiplex PCR reads were re-called with MiXCR into one record per CDR3 protein. The V and J calls follow TCRdb's processing rather than the paper's. The data hold 600,000 to 800,000 distinct CDR3 sequences, with about 30% observed a single time.

J is TRBJ2-7 and V is TRBV12-3 or TRBV12-4; the D gene is possibly TRBD1 (5 bases). The sequences come from peripheral blood mononuclear cells (PBMCs), collected when the disease was refractory, from a patient treated with antithyroid drugs. The TCR originated in a female donor with Graves disease. CDR3 in amino acids: CASSTIDSPYEQYF. CDR3 bases: TGTGCCAGCAGCACGATCGACAGTCCCTACGAGCAGTACTTC.